This TCR beta chain was observed in a study of blood T cell repertoires in COVID-19. Study overall: T cells, B-cell-depleted T cells, or PBMCs supplied cDNA or gDNA.

In the authors' methods: Nucleated cell counts were estimated from reference gene primer amplification. TCRdb keeps only in-frame clones here, not all; method: immunoSEQ multiplex PCR. The V and J calls and the clone size are those of that table, but D and trimming were determined from the DNA. The table has roughly 100,000 clones, 84% seen once. Sequencing input: peripheral blood. The clonotype originates from a man aged 70-80 years with active or convalescent COVID-19.

The CDR3 reads CASSLGQGSVKTQYF. The DNA of the CDR3 is TGTGCCAGCAGCTTGGGACAGGGAAGTGTAAAGACCCAGTACTTC. The chain combines TRBV2 with TRBJ2-5; TRBD1 aligns across 9 bases. V shed 6 bases and J 6 bases; nucleotides not matched to a gene: 11. The germline gives CDR1 SNHLY, CDR2 FYNNEI. This CDR3 has 15 residues. Full variable domain (missing parts from reference TRBV2 and TRBJ2-5): EPEVTQTPSHQVTQMGQEVILRCVPISNHLYFYWYRQILGQKVEFLVSFYNNEISEKSEIFDDQFSVERPDGSNFTLKIRSTKLEDSAMYFCASSLGQGSVKTQYFGPGTRLLVL.